These 30 T cell receptor beta chains were sequenced from one sample in a study of T cells after somatic rescue of genetic block. The protocol was immunoSEQ multiplex PCR, while the TCRdb copy is restricted to in-frame clones and leaves out a portion. The table shows 110,000 or so clones, with approximately 90% occurring only once. Sequencing was done on a sample of peripheral blood mononuclear cells (PBMCs). The receptors derive from a woman aged 18-29 years.

The V call is TRBV9, the J call TRBJ2-5, with a weak D call TRBD2 (5 bases). The ends were cut back, 2 bases at V and 0 bases at J, with 8 bases in the middle. This CDR3 region has 14 residues. The germline V gene encodes CDR1 SGDLS and CDR2 YYNGEE. CDR3 protein: CASSVGLDQETQYF. CDR3 in DNA: TGTGCCAGCAGCGTTGGACTGGACCAAGAGACCCAGTACTTC.

This clone was detected once. The J gene is TRBJ1-5, the V gene TRBV30; D is ambiguous. CDR3 length equals 13 residues. Trimming removed 1 base from V and 4 bases from J, with 8 bases in between. Germline-derived CDR1 and CDR2 are GTSNPN and SVGIG (reference sequence). This CDR3 is CAWSDGNNQPQHF. As DNA, the CDR3 is TGTGCCTGGAGTGATGGGAATAATCAGCCCCAGCATTTT.

V usage is TRBV9 and J usage is TRBJ2-5; 15 positions match TRBD2. CDR3 size: 20 residues. In germline, CDR1 is SGDLS, CDR2 YYNGEE. V shed 0 bases and J 2 bases; nucleotides not matched to a gene: 11. The CDR3 DNA follows: TGTGCCAGCAGCGTAGCGGTCTCTGTCGGACTAGCGGGGGGGCAAGAGACCCAGTACTTC. This gives the protein CASSVAVSVGLAGGQETQYF.

The table lists this clone with a count of one. V and J are TRBV9 and TRBJ2-5, with D possibly TRBD2 on 6 matching bases. The germline V and J ends were trimmed by 0 bases and 5 bases, with 14 bases remaining between them. Germline CDR1 and CDR2: SGDLS and YYNGEE. The length of the CDR3 is 15 residues. The CDR3 is CASSVGAQEGETQYF. As DNA, the CDR3 is TGTGCCAGCAGCGTAGGGGCCCAGGAGGGGGAGACCCAGTACTTC.

The chain links TRBV19 to TRBJ2-3; D is possibly TRBD1 (5 bases). V lost 5 bases and J lost 6, with 12 bases in between. Germline V gene data show CDR1 as LNHDA and CDR2 as SQIVND (reference sequence). This CDR3 has 13 residues. CDR3 in DNA: TGTGCCAGTAGTTCCCAGGGATCGGATACGCAGTATTTT. Amino acids: CASSSQGSDTQYF.

J is TRBJ2-1 and V is TRBV27, with D perhaps matching TRBD2 (6 bases). The CDR3 is 13 residues long. V was shortened by 5 bases and J by 10 bases, with 15 bases between the two germline ends. Germline V CDR1 and CDR2: MNHEY, SMNVEV (reference sequence). CDR3 sequence: CASSPYGSGEQFF. The CDR3 bases are TGTGCCAGCAGTCCGTACGGGAGCGGGGAGCAGTTCTTC.

CDR3 DNA: TGTGCCAGCAGCTTGGACGGCTACGAGCAGTACTTC. Protein product: CASSLDGYEQYF. V is TRBV5-6 and J is TRBJ2-7; no firm D call. The CDR3 loop spans 12 amino acids. Deletions cut 0 bases from V and 3 bases from J, with 4 bases between. Germline loops: CDR1 SGHDT, CDR2 YYEEEE.

The rearrangement links TRBV18 to TRBJ1-3, with no clear D. The CDR3 length is 16 residues. V was cut by 0 bases and J by 4 bases, with 13 bases left in between. Germline lookup yields CDR1 KGHSH and CDR2 LQKENI. CDR3 sequence: CASSPPSAVRGNTIYF. Here the CDR3 DNA reads TGTGCCAGCTCACCACCTTCTGCTGTACGGGGAAACACCATATATTTT.

This rearrangement joins TRBV19 to TRBJ1-2; no reliable D call. Trimming cost V 5 bases and J 5 bases, with 12 bases left between them. From germline, CDR1 is LNHDA and CDR2 SQIVND (reference sequence). CDR3 length: 13 amino acids. The CDR3 DNA reads as TGTGCCAGTAGTTACCGGACGGAGTATGGCTACACCTTC. Its protein product is CASSYRTEYGYTF.

The J gene is TRBJ2-3, the V gene TRBV7-3; 13 nucleotides align to TRBD2. The CDR3 runs 16 residues. CDR1 SGHTA and CDR2 FQGTGA come from the germline V gene. V was pared by 5 bases and J by 7 bases, with 9 bases of the junction left unmatched. Written as DNA, the CDR3 is TGTGCCAGCAGCACCTCCGGGACTAGCGGGGTGTATACGCAGTATTTT. Residues: CASSTSGTSGVYTQYF.

CDR3 DNA sequence: TGTGCTAGTGGTTCCGGGACAGGGGGGTTCACAGATACGCAGTATTTT. Translated, it gives CASGSGTGGFTDTQYF. This rearrangement joins TRBV12-5 to TRBJ2-3; 11 bases match TRBD1. Per germline, CDR1 LGHNT and CDR2 FRNRAP. The CDR3 totals 16 residues. V dropped 4 bases and J dropped 2; count of bases not matched to a gene: 5.

A single count supports this clone. The chain is built from TRBV6-1 and TRBJ1-5, with D unresolved. Between the trimmed V and J ends, which lost 1 base and 1 base, there was a span of 17 bases. CDR3 length: 18 amino acids. Germline-derived CDR1 and CDR2 are MNHNS and SASEGT. The CDR3 loop is CASSEGNRFPYSNQPQHF. The CDR3 nucleotides are TGTGCCAGCAGTGAAGGCAACAGATTCCCATACAGCAATCAGCCCCAGCATTTT.

The genes are TRBV6-5 and TRBJ2-2, with D perhaps TRBD1 or TRBD2 (5 bases each). The germline gives CDR1 MNHEY, CDR2 SVGAGI. CDR3 length equals 14 residues. V gave up 5 bases and J gave up 5 bases, with 12 bases separating them. As DNA, the CDR3 is TGTGCCAGCAGTCGAGGGGTTGGTACCGGGGAGCTGTTTTTT. This encodes CASSRGVGTGELFF.

The chain joins TRBV9 to TRBJ2-5; 8 bases are shared with TRBD1. The V gene end was trimmed by 3 bases and the J gene end by 9 bases; junction bases not matched to a gene: 10. Germline CDR1 reads SGDLS; CDR2 reads YYNGEE. This CDR3 region has 14 residues. The CDR3 sequence: CASSERTGFSSQYF. The CDR3 bases are TGTGCCAGCAGCGAAAGGACAGGGTTTTCGTCCCAGTACTTC.

V gene TRBV4-3 combines with J gene TRBJ2-7, with TRBD2 matching 8 bases. Germline V gene sequence: CDR1 LGHNA, CDR2 YSLEER. CDR3 length equals 16 residues. Losses at the gene ends were 1 base for V and 4 bases for J; bases not matched to a gene: 9. CDR3 residues: CASSQAVGGGLYEQYF. The DNA for the CDR3 is TGCGCCAGCAGCCAAGCCGTGGGCGGGGGGCTATACGAGCAGTACTTC.

This clone has only one observation. V gene TRBV7-8 combines with J gene TRBJ2-7; 16 bases agree with TRBD2. V shed 5 bases and J 7 bases; nucleotides not matched to a gene: 17. CDR3 length equals 19 residues. In germline, CDR1 is SGHVS, CDR2 FQNEAQ. The CDR3 DNA sequence: TGTGCCAGCAGCACACTTAGGGTCGGGACTAGCGGGGGGGCGAGGGAGCAGTACTTC. This sequence encodes CASSTLRVGTSGGAREQYF.

The V call is TRBV7-7, the J call TRBJ2-1; D is perhaps TRBD1 (6 bases). V was shortened by 1 base and J by 6 bases, with 7 bases between the two germline ends. This CDR3 spans 13 amino acids. The germline gives CDR1 SSHAT, CDR2 FNYEAQ (reference sequence). The CDR3 DNA follows: TGTGCCAGCAGCTTAGAACAGGGCAATGAGCAGTTCTTC. Residues: CASSLEQGNEQFF. Full variable domain (missing parts from reference TRBV7-7 and TRBJ2-1): GAGVSQSPRYKVTKRGQDVTLRCDPISSHATLYWYQQALGQGPEFLTYFNYEAQPDKSGLPSDRFSAERPEGSISTLTIQRTEQRDSAMYRCASSLEQGNEQFFGPGTRLTVL.

V is TRBV28 and J is TRBJ2-7, with 9 bases lining up with TRBD2. This CDR3 spans 13 amino acids. Germline V gene data show CDR1 as MDHEN and CDR2 as SYDVKM. Losses at the gene ends were 8 bases for V and 6 bases for J; bases not matched to a gene: 8. CDR3 region: CASAGGGSGEQYF. The CDR3 DNA is TGTGCCAGCGCGGGAGGGGGGTCCGGCGAGCAGTACTTC.

The chain joins TRBV5-5 to TRBJ1-1; weak D call: TRBD1 (6 bases). V lost 0 bases to trimming and J lost 4 bases, with 13 bases between them. The CDR3 runs to 15 residues. The germline CDR1 and CDR2 sequences are SGHKS and YYEKEE (reference sequence). CDR3 protein: CASSLVAARGTEAFF. CDR3 DNA sequence: TGTGCCAGCAGCTTGGTGGCAGCCAGGGGCACTGAAGCTTTCTTT. The entire variable domain, with the rest obtained from reference TRBV5-5 and TRBJ1-1, is as follows: DAGVTQSPTHLIKTRGQQVTLRCSPISGHKSVSWYQQVLGQGPQFIFQYYEKEERGRGNFPDRFSARQFPNYSSELNVNALLLGDSALYLCASSLVAARGTEAFFGQGTRLTVV.

This clone has more than one count but fewer than ten. In DNA, the CDR3 is TGTGCCAGCAGCTTGAATAGCCCCTATGGCTACACCTTC. This encodes CASSLNSPYGYTF. The rearrangement links TRBV7-9 to TRBJ1-2; the D is unclear. The CDR3 extends over 13 amino acids. V lost 3 bases to trimming and J lost 4 bases, with 9 bases between them. Germline values: CDR1 SEHNR, CDR2 FQNEAQ (reference sequence). Together with reference TRBV7-9 and TRBJ1-2, the CDR3 gives the full variable domain: DTGVSQNPRHKITKRGQNVTFRCDPISEHNRLYWYRQTLGQGPEFLTYFQNEAQLEKSRLLSDRFSAERPKGSFSTLEIQRTEQGDSAMYLCASSLNSPYGYTFGSGTRLTVV.

Regarding this clone: The same CDR3 arises from other DNA sequences in this sample as well. The rearrangement uses TRBV7-9 and TRBJ1-3, with D maybe TRBD1 (6 bases). Germline V gene lookup returns CDR1 SEHNR and CDR2 FQNEAQ (reference sequence). The germline V and J ends were trimmed by 1 base and 2 bases, with 6 bases remaining between them. The CDR3 spans 14 residues. CDR3 nucleotide sequence: TGTGCCAGCAGCTTAGACAGGGCTGGAAACACCATATATTTT. Its protein product is CASSLDRAGNTIYF.

V is TRBV27 and J is TRBJ2-7, with 8 bases aligning to TRBD1. There are 15 residues in the CDR3. CDR1 and CDR2 (germline): MNHEY, SMNVEV (reference sequence). V shed 6 bases and J 2 bases; nucleotides not matched to a gene: 9. CDR3 sequence: CASSRPGQVPYEQYF. The CDR3 nucleotides read TGTGCCAGCAGCCGACCGGGACAGGTTCCCTACGAGCAGTACTTC.

This rearrangement joins TRBV19 to TRBJ1-3; a possible D gene is TRBD1 (5 bases). The CDR3 length is 10 residues. V lost 7 bases to trimming and J lost 8 bases, with 6 bases between them. Looked up from germline, CDR1 is LNHDA and CDR2 is SQIVND (reference sequence). The CDR3 bases are TGTGCCAGTACCAGGGACACCATATATTTT. Translation gives CASTRDTIYF.

The rearrangement links TRBV1 to TRBJ2-7. TRBV1 is an annotated pseudogene. CDR3 length equals 15 residues. CDR3 region: CTSSHQGVPDYEQYF. CDR3 coding DNA: TGCACCAGCAGCCACCAGGGAGTTCCGGACTACGAGCAGTACTTC.

The chain is built from TRBV16 and TRBJ2-7; TRBD1 is a possible D gene (6 bases). V lost 0 bases to trimming and J lost 0 bases, with 6 bases between them. Germline V gene sequence: CDR1 KGHSY, CDR2 FQNENV. CDR3 length: 14 residues. CDR3 protein: CASSQSDSSYEQYF. CDR3 DNA: TGTGCCAGCAGCCAATCGGACAGCTCCTACGAGCAGTACTTC.

The chain uses TRBV6-6 and TRBJ1-2; D unclear. Per germline, CDR1 MNHNY and CDR2 SVGAGI (reference sequence). Trimming left V 6 bases short and J 8 bases short, with 7 bases between. This CDR3 contains 10 residues. This CDR3 reads CASSTDGYTF. CDR3 in DNA: TGTGCCAGCAGCACGGACGGCTACACCTTC.

The J gene is TRBJ1-1, the V gene TRBV19; D not certain. CDR3 length: 14 residues. Germline V gene lookup returns CDR1 LNHDA and CDR2 SQIVND (reference sequence). Trimming pared 1 base from V and 0 bases from J, leaving 6 bases between. The CDR3 DNA is TGTGCCAGTAGTATAGTGGGTGTGAACACTGAAGCTTTCTTT. Protein: CASSIVGVNTEAFF.

The chain combines TRBV11-3 with TRBJ1-5; TRBD1 might be the D (5 bases). Germline CDR1 and CDR2: SGHNT and YENEEA. V lost 0 bases, J lost 2 bases, and 17 bases lay in between. The CDR3 is made up of 18 amino acids. CDR3 coding DNA: TGTGCCAGCAGCTTAGAGGGGCGGGGGGTTGGTGGCAATCAGCCCCAGCATTTT. Protein product: CASSLEGRGVGGNQPQHF.

The chain has TRBV5-1 and TRBJ2-2; 7 nucleotides line up with TRBD1. J lost 2 bases, V lost 6 bases, and 7 bases had no gene match. Per germline, CDR1 SGHRS and CDR2 YFSETQ. The CDR3 sequence is 15 residues long. The CDR3 is CASNQGQTNTGELFF. Written as DNA, the CDR3 is TGCGCCAGCAATCAGGGACAGACCAACACCGGGGAGCTGTTTTTT.

This chain uses TRBV19 with TRBJ1-1; D perhaps matches TRBD1 (5 bases). The CDR3 sequence is 15 residues long. CDR1 is LNHDA, CDR2 SQIVND, per germline (reference sequence). V dropped 10 bases and J dropped 1 base, with 19 bases sitting between them. CDR3 coding DNA: TGTGCCACCACCCTCCTCGGACATACGAACACTGAAGCTTTCTTT. This translates into CATTLLGHTNTEAFF. Complete variable domain (other parts from reference TRBV19 and TRBJ1-1): DGGITQSPKYLFRKEGQNVTLSCEQNLNHDAMYWYRQDPGQGLRLIYYSQIVNDFQKGDIAEGYSVSREKKESFPLTVTSAQKNPTAFYLCATTLLGHTNTEAFFGQGTRLTVV.